These 25 T cell receptor beta chains share one sample of origin, sequenced in a study of shared clonotypes between healthy human individuals. Here immunoSEQ multiplex PCR was the method, and the copy in TCRdb shows in-frame clones only, minus some. The sample has 2,500,000 or so clones, 85% to 95% seen once. The sample was naive CD4+ T cells from PBMCs. This sample's subset: CD45RA+ positively selected. These receptors were taken from a man aged 18 to 30 in good health. Some clones in this sample may be carry-over from other donors' samples.

V is TRBV19 and J is TRBJ2-5; weak D call: TRBD2 (5 bases). Trimming took off 5 bases at V and 5 bases at J, with 21 bases between the two ends. Germline CDR1 LNHDA, CDR2 SQIVND (reference sequence). This CDR3 region has 16 residues. CDR3 nucleotides: TGTGCCAGTAGTTTGAGACATAGCGTCTTCGGGGAGACCCAGTACTTC. This encodes CASSLRHSVFGETQYF. Variable domain in full (rest from reference TRBV19 and TRBJ2-5): DGGITQSPKYLFRKEGQNVTLSCEQNLNHDAMYWYRQDPGQGLRLIYYSQIVNDFQKGDIAEGYSVSREKKESFPLTVTSAQKNPTAFYLCASSLRHSVFGETQYFGPGTRLLVL.

The chain carries TRBV2 and TRBJ2-7; D perhaps matches TRBD1 (5 bases). Looked up from germline, CDR1 is SNHLY and CDR2 is FYNNEI. The CDR3 runs 14 residues. V lost 9 bases and J 2 bases, leaving 17 bases between the germline ends. The CDR3 reads CASKRPDRAYEQYF. The DNA for the CDR3 is TGTGCCAGTAAAAGACCAGACAGAGCCTACGAGCAGTACTTC.

The chain has TRBV5-4 and TRBJ2-1; 8 bases agree with TRBD2. V was clipped by 2 bases and J by 5 bases; unmatched bases: 6. The CDR3 is made up of 15 amino acids. Germline V CDR1 and CDR2: SGHNT, YYREEE (reference sequence). The CDR3 loop reads CASSFPRRGDNEQFF. The CDR3 DNA is TGTGCCAGCAGCTTTCCTAGGCGGGGGGACAATGAGCAGTTCTTC.

The V gene is TRBV5-4, the J gene TRBJ1-1; perhaps TRBD1 as D (6 bases). Trimming removed 0 bases at V and 4 bases at J, with 13 bases between. Germline assignment: CDR1 SGHNT and CDR2 YYREEE (reference sequence). The CDR3 is 15 amino acids. This chain's CDR3 is CASSLGQGIGTEAFF. The CDR3 DNA is TGTGCCAGCAGCTTGGGTCAGGGGATCGGCACTGAAGCTTTCTTT.

Points on this clone: The sample contains more than one DNA sequence encoding this CDR3. The chain links TRBV5-1 to TRBJ1-5; no reliable D call. Germline V gene lookup returns CDR1 SGHRS and CDR2 YFSETQ. Trimming removed 0 bases from V and 0 bases from J, with 7 bases in between. The CDR3 has 15 amino acids. The CDR3 region is CASSLEGSSNQPQHF. In nucleotides, the CDR3 is TGCGCCAGCAGCTTGGAAGGGTCTAGCAATCAGCCCCAGCATTTT.

Here the CDR3 reads CASSGGTSGNTIYF. For the CDR3, the DNA is TGTGCCAGCAGTGGTGGGACATCCGGAAACACCATATATTTT. The chain uses TRBV28 and TRBJ1-3; TRBD1 might be the D (6 bases). Germline lookup yields CDR1 MDHEN and CDR2 SYDVKM. The V gene lost 5 bases and the J gene lost 4 bases, with 12 bases spanning the gap. This CDR3 has 14 amino acids.

This rearrangement joins TRBV7-3 to TRBJ1-2; 10 bases agree with TRBD1. Germline V CDR1 and CDR2: SGHTA, FQGTGA. V shed 6 bases and J 7 bases; nucleotides not matched to a gene: 5. The CDR3 runs 13 residues. CDR3 DNA sequence: TGTGCCAGCAGAGGGACAGGGGATCTTGGCTACACCTTC. Its protein product is CASRGTGDLGYTF.

The V and J genes are TRBV5-8 and TRBJ2-1, with unresolved D. Germline CDR1 reads SGHTS; CDR2 reads YDEGEE. With 4 bases removed from V and 1 base from J, the gap between germline ends came to 12 bases. This CDR3 has 15 amino acids. The CDR3 DNA reads as TGTGCCAGCAGCAGGAGCCGACGTTCCTACAATGAGCAGTTCTTC. This encodes CASSRSRRSYNEQFF.

This chain connects TRBV2 to TRBJ2-3; 8 positions agree with TRBD2. After removal of 6 bases from V and 1 base from J, the junction contained 3 bases not matched to a gene. This CDR3 comprises 14 residues. Germline V CDR1 and CDR2: SNHLY, FYNNEI. The chain's CDR3 is CASRDGGGTDTQYF. As DNA, the CDR3 is TGTGCCAGCAGAGACGGGGGGGGCACAGATACGCAGTATTTT. The whole variable domain, remainder taken from reference TRBV2 and TRBJ2-3, is EPEVTQTPSHQVTQMGQEVILRCVPISNHLYFYWYRQILGQKVEFLVSFYNNEISEKSEIFDDQFSVERPDGSNFTLKIRSTKLEDSAMYFCASRDGGGTDTQYFGPGTRLTVL.

For this clone: At the DNA level, this CDR3 is encoded by other sequences in the same sample as well. The V gene is TRBV27, the J gene TRBJ2-7; 10 bases match TRBD2. The germline V gene has CDR1 MNHEY and CDR2 SMNVEV (reference sequence). CDR3 length: 15 residues. V gave up 1 base and J gave up 5 bases; unmatched junction bases: 5. CDR3 sequence reads: CASSLYLAGVHEQYF. The CDR3 nucleotides are TGTGCCAGCAGTTTATACCTAGCGGGAGTCCACGAGCAGTACTTC.

This sequence joins TRBV7-8 and TRBJ2-7; TRBD2 matches 10 bases. Looked up from germline, CDR1 is SGHVS and CDR2 is FQNEAQ. With V trimmed by 4 bases and J by 4 bases, 4 bases remained unmatched. The CDR3 is 14 residues long. The CDR3 nucleotides are TGTGCCAGCAGCTATCGACTAGCGGGTTACGAGCAGTACTTC. The encoded protein is CASSYRLAGYEQYF.

The rearrangement joins TRBV2 to TRBJ2-7; weak D call: TRBD1 (6 bases). From germline, CDR1 is SNHLY and CDR2 FYNNEI. The CDR3 is 13 residues long. The V end was cut by 5 bases, the J end by 3 bases, with 11 bases between. DNA of the CDR3: TGTGCCAGCAGTTCTGGACAGCACTACGAGCAGTACTTC. Translation gives CASSSGQHYEQYF.

This chain joins TRBV10-3 and TRBJ2-2, with TRBD2 matching 9 bases. V trimming: 10 bases; J trimming: 4 bases; junction bases outside the gene matches: 16. The length of the CDR3 is 17 residues. The germline gives CDR1 ENHRY, CDR2 SYGVKD. DNA of the CDR3: TGTGCCACCGGGGGGGGTGGACTAGCGAGATCCACCGGGGAGCTGTTTTTT. As protein: CATGGGGLARSTGELFF.

This chain links TRBV12-5 with TRBJ2-2; D is possibly TRBD2 (5 bases). The CDR3 contains 18 residues. V was cut by 6 bases and J by 4 bases, with 24 bases left in between. Germline CDR1 and CDR2: LGHNT and FRNRAP. The CDR3 here is CASGHIPRPGMFTGELFF. The CDR3 region has the DNA TGTGCTAGTGGCCACATTCCCCGCCCCGGGATGTTCACCGGGGAGCTGTTTTTT.

V and J are TRBV7-8 and TRBJ1-1; 8 bases map to TRBD1. CDR1 and CDR2 from the germline V gene are SGHVS and FQNEAQ. CDR3 length equals 14 residues. Unmatched junction bases numbered 3, after V lost 5 bases and J lost 1 base. CDR3 in amino acids: CASSPQGANTEAFF. The CDR3 region has the DNA TGTGCCAGCAGCCCCCAGGGGGCGAACACTGAAGCTTTCTTT.

The CDR3 nucleotides read TGCGCCAGCAGTGAGCGGGCAACCCGCACAGATACGCAGTATTTT. Translated: CASSERATRTDTQYF. The rearrangement links TRBV10-2 to TRBJ2-3; D ambiguous. Trimming pared 2 bases from V and 1 base from J, leaving 10 bases between. The length of the CDR3 is 15 residues. Germline V CDR1 and CDR2: WSHSY, SAAADI.

This chain connects TRBV5-1 to TRBJ1-5; D is uncertain. This CDR3 region has 13 residues. Per the germline V gene, CDR1 is SGHRS and CDR2 is YFSETQ. The V end lost 5 bases, the J end lost 3 bases, and 9 bases lay between the germline ends. The CDR3 spells CASRGDYNQPQHF. The CDR3 region has the DNA TGCGCCAGCAGGGGAGATTACAATCAGCCCCAGCATTTT.

The CDR3 DNA is TGTGCCAGCAGCTTGGCCGGGACAGGGGGCCACGAGCAGTACTTC. Amino acid sequence: CASSLAGTGGHEQYF. The genes are TRBV5-4 and TRBJ2-7; TRBD1 matches at 12 bases. The germline CDR1 and CDR2 sequences are SGHNT and YYREEE (reference sequence). The J segment lost 5 bases and the V segment lost 0 bases, leaving 3 bases of the junction unmatched. The CDR3 has 15 amino acids. The full variable domain, its missing parts supplied by reference TRBV5-4 and TRBJ2-7, is ETGVTQSPTHLIKTRGQQVTLRCSSQSGHNTVSWYQQALGQGPQFIFQYYREEENGRGNFPPRFSGLQFPNYSSELNVNALELDDSALYLCASSLAGTGGHEQYFGPGTRLTVT.

V and J are TRBV6-4 and TRBJ2-5; D is unresolved. Trimming took off 0 bases at V and 5 bases at J, with 10 bases between the two ends. Germline values: CDR1 MRHNA, CDR2 SNTAGT. The CDR3 totals 14 residues. CDR3 sequence: CASSDSDGEETQYF. CDR3 in DNA: TGTGCCAGCAGTGACTCTGACGGTGAGGAGACCCAGTACTTC.

This clone was observed once. The chain links TRBV5-4 to TRBJ1-1; maybe TRBD1 (5 bases). This CDR3 is built from 16 residues. The V gene's germline CDR1 is SGHNT and CDR2 YYREEE (reference sequence). V gave up 4 bases and J gave up 0 bases, with 16 bases separating them. The DNA of the CDR3 is TGTGCCAGCAGCCCTTCTAGTTGGGGGATGAACACTGAAGCTTTCTTT. Translated: CASSPSSWGMNTEAFF.

A single count supports this clone. The chain is built from TRBV7-8 and TRBJ2-3, with a tentative D call TRBD1 (5 bases). CDR3 length: 14 residues. V gave up 1 base and J gave up 3 bases, with 8 bases separating them. CDR1 is SGHVS and CDR2 is FQNEAQ in the germline V gene. Written as DNA, the CDR3 is TGTGCCAGCAGCTTAGGACAGTTGACAGATACGCAGTATTTT. Amino acids: CASSLGQLTDTQYF. Complete variable domain (other parts from reference TRBV7-8 and TRBJ2-3): GAGVSQSPRYKVAKRGQDVALRCDPISGHVSLFWYQQALGQGPEFLTYFQNEAQLDKSGLPSDRFFAERPEGSVSTLKIQRTQQEDSAVYLCASSLGQLTDTQYFGPGTRLTVL.

The chain is built from TRBV18 and TRBJ2-7; no reliable D call. The length of the CDR3 is 14 residues. Germline CDR1 reads KGHSH; CDR2 reads LQKENI. The V and J ends lost 1 base and 6 bases respectively, with 13 bases between them. The CDR3 sequence is CASSPLGVPSEQYF. CDR3 bases: TGTGCCAGCTCACCACTGGGCGTGCCATCCGAGCAGTACTTC. Drawing the rest from reference TRBV18 and TRBJ2-7, the complete variable domain is NAGVMQNPRHLVRRRGQEARLRCSPMKGHSHVYWYRQLPEEGLKFMVYLQKENIIDESGMPKERFSAEFPKEGPSILRIQQVVRGDSAAYFCASSPLGVPSEQYFGPGTRLTVT.

This clone has a handful of counts. The rearrangement uses TRBV2 and TRBJ1-5, with D unclear. Germline CDR1 reads SNHLY; CDR2 reads FYNNEI. The CDR3 length is 12 residues. Trimming took 6 bases from V and 3 from J, leaving 6 bases between them. The CDR3 is CASRRDNQPQHF. The CDR3 coding sequence is TGTGCCAGCAGACGGGACAATCAGCCCCAGCATTTT.

This chain uses TRBV5-1 with TRBJ2-1; D is undetermined. Deletions cut 4 bases from V and 5 bases from J, with 10 bases between. Germline V CDR1 and CDR2: SGHRS, YFSETQ. The CDR3 consists of 13 residues. The CDR3 region has the DNA TGCGCCAGCAGCGGCGGTGGGGACAATGAGCAGTTCTTC. Amino acid sequence: CASSGGGDNEQFF. Full variable domain (remainder filled in from reference TRBV5-1 and TRBJ2-1): KAGVTQTPRYLIKTRGQQVTLSCSPISGHRSVSWYQQTPGQGLQFLFEYFSETQRNKGNFPGRFSGRQFSNSRSEMNVSTLELGDSALYLCASSGGGDNEQFFGPGTRLTVL.

The chain recombines TRBV11-2 with TRBJ2-1; D is unresolved. From germline, CDR1 is SGHAT and CDR2 FQNNGV. This CDR3 comprises 15 residues. The V gene lost 3 bases and the J gene lost 0 bases, with 9 bases spanning the gap. The chain's CDR3 is CASSFSRSSYNEQFF. The CDR3 nucleotides read TGTGCCAGCAGCTTTTCGAGGAGCTCCTACAATGAGCAGTTCTTC.